This T cell receptor (beta chain) originates from a study of blood T cells in healthy people across ages. Combining a sample-barcoded 5' primer with a J-beta primer mix, a second PCR ran for roughly 7 to 11 cycles. The template-switch adaptor, which had 12 random nucleotides, put a tag on each cDNA molecule. In TCRdb, the 5' RACE reads were re-called with MiXCR into one record per CDR3 protein. Among around 900,000 distinct CDR3 sequences, around 26% were seen once, and the ten largest hold about 18%. This clonotype has at least ten counts. The CDR3 has 15 residues. Unmatched junction bases numbered 13, after V lost 5 bases and J lost 10 bases. From germline, CDR1 is SGHTA and CDR2 FQGNSA. Peripheral blood samples of 9 to 10 milliliters were drawn from each donor.

Sequenced material: blood. The TCR originated in a woman of 80 years or more in good health. The genes are TRBV7-2 and TRBJ2-1, with 8 bases identical to TRBD1. The CDR3 spells CASSPLGQVLTEQFF. CDR3 in DNA: TGTGCCAGCAGCCCTCTGGGACAGGTACTGACGGAGCAGTTCTTC.